Presented here are 8 T cell receptor beta chains from one specimen sequenced in a study of OX40 agonist ivuxolimab in advanced cancers. Using immunoSEQ multiplex PCR, the repertoire was profiled, and TCRdb retains in-frame clones only, with some absent. There are about 76,000 clones in the sample; approximately 83% occur only once, and 3.1% lies in the top ten. The sequencing here drew on CD4+ or CD8+ T cells sorted from blood, taken in a trial of the OX40 agonist ivuxolimab. These TCRs come from an adult with an advanced solid tumor such as melanoma, head and neck, liver or kidney cancer.

The genes are TRBV10-3 and TRBJ2-7; D ambiguous. The CDR3 length is 12 residues. Germline V gene sequence: CDR1 ENHRY, CDR2 SYGVKD. V was clipped by 4 bases and J by 3 bases, with 7 bases between them. The CDR3 spells CAISATVYEQYF. CDR3 sequence (DNA): TGTGCCATCAGTGCAACAGTCTACGAGCAGTACTTC.

V is TRBV4-3 and J is TRBJ1-1; D might be TRBD1 (5 bases). Germline V gene lookup returns CDR1 LGHNA and CDR2 YSLEER. V lost 1 base and J lost 0, with 9 bases in between. This CDR3 region has 15 residues. The chain's CDR3 is CASSQGGALNTEAFF. In nucleotides, the CDR3 is TGCGCCAGCAGCCAAGGCGGGGCATTGAACACTGAAGCTTTCTTT.

J is TRBJ2-1 and V is TRBV5-1; the D gene is possibly TRBD1 (6 bases). The CDR3 runs 15 residues. The germline gives CDR1 SGHRS, CDR2 YFSETQ. Trimming pared 2 bases from V and 8 bases from J, leaving 17 bases between. The chain's CDR3 is CASSLGQKAGDEQFF. In DNA, the CDR3 is TGCGCCAGCAGCTTAGGACAGAAGGCCGGGGATGAGCAGTTCTTC. Together with reference TRBV5-1 and TRBJ2-1, the CDR3 gives the full variable domain: KAGVTQTPRYLIKTRGQQVTLSCSPISGHRSVSWYQQTPGQGLQFLFEYFSETQRNKGNFPGRFSGRQFSNSRSEMNVSTLELGDSALYLCASSLGQKAGDEQFFGPGTRLTVL.

V and J are TRBV2 and TRBJ1-1; 7 bases align to TRBD1. The CDR3 loop spans 15 amino acids. With V trimmed by 3 bases and J by 0 bases, 4 bases remained unmatched. Germline values: CDR1 SNHLY, CDR2 FYNNEI. As DNA, the CDR3 is TGTGCCAGCAGTGAGGGACAGCAGATGAACACTGAAGCTTTCTTT. This sequence encodes CASSEGQQMNTEAFF.

In this sample, this clone turned up a few times. This rearrangement joins TRBV12-5 to TRBJ2-1, with D unclear. Deletions cut 6 bases from V and 4 bases from J, with 16 bases between. The CDR3 runs to 15 residues. Looked up from germline, CDR1 is LGHNT and CDR2 is FRNRAP. The CDR3 nucleotides are TGTGCTAGTGGACCTATGGGGTTACAGTACAATGAGCAGTTCTTC. It encodes CASGPMGLQYNEQFF.

The genes are TRBV9 and TRBJ2-5, with 7 positions matching TRBD2. Trimming cost V 0 bases and J 4 bases; bases outside gene matches: 3. The CDR3 covers 14 residues. Per germline, CDR1 SGDLS and CDR2 YYNGEE. The CDR3 coding sequence is TGTGCCAGCAGCGTAGAGAGCGGGGCAGAGACCCAGTACTTC. It translates to CASSVESGAETQYF.

The rearrangement links TRBV7-9 to TRBJ2-1, with TRBD2 matching 9 bases. V dropped 4 bases and J dropped 4; count of bases not matched to a gene: 8. CDR3 length equals 16 residues. From germline, CDR1 is SEHNR and CDR2 FQNEAQ (reference sequence). DNA of the CDR3: TGTGCCAGCAGCTATTCAGCGGGGGGCCGTTACAATGAGCAGTTCTTC. Residues: CASSYSAGGRYNEQFF.

The CDR3 DNA is TGTGCCAGCAGTTTATTGACCCTCCGGGACAGTCCTCGGAGGACAGATACGCAGTATTTT. It yields the protein CASSLLTLRDSPRRTDTQYF. The chain couples TRBV27 to TRBJ2-3; 7 bases match TRBD1. In germline, CDR1 is MNHEY, CDR2 SMNVEV (reference sequence). With 1 base clipped from V and 3 bases from J, the junction kept 19 bases outside the gene matches. There are 20 residues in the CDR3.